This is a list of T cell receptor beta chains from one sample in a study of blood T cell repertoires in COVID-19. Data came from immunoSEQ multiplex PCR; TCRdb stores just in-frame clones and leaves some out. The data contain 98,000 or so clones, roughly 88% of them singletons. Sequenced material: peripheral blood. These receptors all come from a human donor in a cohort sampled during active COVID-19. CDR3s include the opening cysteine and the closing phenylalanine or tryptophan. D genes are given only for firm matches. Size is stated for part of the rows, as once, few or many counts, or as a class when the clone is expanded.

len	d_gene	abundance	v_gene	j_gene	CDR3nt	CDR3aa
15	.	.	TRBV5-6	TRBJ1-2	TGTGCCAGCAGCTGGACGGTCTCGGACATCTATGGCTACACCTTC	CASSWTVSDIYGYTF
16	.	few	TRBV27	TRBJ1-1	TGTGCCAGCGTCGCGGGGGGCAATAGGGGGAACACTGAAGCTTTCTTT	CASVAGGNRGNTEAFF
17	TRBD1	.	TRBV29-1	TRBJ2-4	TGCAGCGTTGGCGGGACAGGGGGTTCCTTAGCCAAAAACATTCAGTACTTC	CSVGGTGGSLAKNIQYF
15	.	.	TRBV4-1	TRBJ2-5	TGCGCCAGCAGCGGGGGGTTACAAAAGGTCGAGACCCAGTACTTC	CASSGGLQKVETQYF
20	TRBD1	once	TRBV15	TRBJ1-4	TGTGCCACCAGCAGAGCCCGACAGGGCACCTTCCGGTTTGCTAATGAAAAACTGTTTTTT	CATSRARQGTFRFANEKLFF
14	.	few	TRBV6-5	TRBJ1-5	TGTGCCAGCAGAAGGCGGGAGTGGGGTCAGCCCCAGCATTTT	CASRRREWGQPQHF
16	TRBD1	.	TRBV18	TRBJ2-1	TGTGCCAGCTCACACCCTCTCGGGACAGCTAACAATGAGCAGTTCTTC	CASSHPLGTANNEQFF
17	.	.	TRBV21-1	TRBJ1-3	TGTGCCAGCAGCAAAAGACCCGGGACAGGGACTGGAAACACCATATATTTT	CASSKRPGTGTGNTIYF
14	.	.	TRBV5-5	TRBJ1-2	TGTGCCAGCAGCTTGGACAGCCCTAACTATGGCTACACCTTC	CASSLDSPNYGYTF
13	.	.	TRBV10-2	TRBJ1-2	TGCGCCAGCACCAAGGGAGTCGCTTATGGCTACACCTTC	CASTKGVAYGYTF
18	TRBD2	.	TRBV5-6	TRBJ2-2	TGTGCCAGCAGCTTCAAAGCGGGGGGCCTAACTAACACCGGGGAGCTGTTTTTT	CASSFKAGGLTNTGELFF
17	.	.	TRBV19	TRBJ1-6	TGTGCCAGTACCAGGGGTACGGGGAGCTCCTATAATTCACCCCTCCACTTT	CASTRGTGSSYNSPLHF
16	.	.	TRBV6-6	TRBJ2-7	TGTGCCAGCAGTGCCCCCCGGAGCGGCCGACCCTACGAGCAGTACTTC	CASSAPRSGRPYEQYF
17	.	few	TRBV19	TRBJ2-4	TGTGCCAGTAGTCCGCTAGGGGAGGGACAAGCCAAAAACATTCAGTACTTC	CASSPLGEGQAKNIQYF
15	.	.	TRBV27	TRBJ2-2	TGTGCCAGCAGTTTATATGCAGGGAACACCGGGGAGCTGTTTTTT	CASSLYAGNTGELFF
12	.	.	TRBV29-1	TRBJ2-7	TGCAGCGTTAGGGACAACTCCTACGAGCAGTACTTC	CSVRDNSYEQYF
14	TRBD2	.	TRBV6-6	TRBJ2-5	TGTGCCAGCAGTTACGCGGGGGGGCAAGAGACCCAGTACTTC	CASSYAGGQETQYF
11	.	.	TRBV29-1	TRBJ1-1	TGCAGCGTTGTAGCCGGCGCTGAAGCTTTCTTT	CSVVAGAEAFF
12	TRBD1	once	TRBV9	TRBJ1-2	TGTGCCAGCGGGACAGGGGGCTATGGCTACACCTTC	CASGTGGYGYTF
15	TRBD1	once	TRBV5-6	TRBJ1-2	TGTGCCAGCAGCTTGGGTCACAGGGGAAACTATGGCTACACCTTC	CASSLGHRGNYGYTF
13	TRBD1	.	TRBV27	TRBJ1-2	TGTGCCAGCAGTAGACAGGGAGGCTATGGCTACACCTTC	CASSRQGGYGYTF
18	.	.	TRBV21-1	TRBJ2-3	TGTGCCAGCAGCAAAAAGACTAGCGGGGGGGCCGGCACAGATACGCAGTATTTT	CASSKKTSGGAGTDTQYF
20	TRBD2	.	TRBV6-7	TRBJ2-3	TGTGCCAGCAGTTACTCGAAACCCGGGACTAGCCCCTCGCTCACAGATACGCAGTATTTT	CASSYSKPGTSPSLTDTQYF
13	.	.	TRBV2	TRBJ1-1	TGTGCCAGCAGTGGGGGCAGGAACACTGAAGCTTTCTTT	CASSGGRNTEAFF
18	TRBD2	.	TRBV11-2	TRBJ2-4	TGTGCCAGCAGCTGGACTAGCGGGGGGGCCCTAGCCAAAAACATTCAGTACTTC	CASSWTSGGALAKNIQYF
16	TRBD2	.	TRBV9	TRBJ2-7	TGTGCCAGCAGCGTAAGTCCGAGCGGGGGGGCAAGCGAGCAGTACTTC	CASSVSPSGGASEQYF
17	TRBD1	.	TRBV28	TRBJ2-4	TGTGCCAGCAGTTTATCCGGACAGGGGGCGAATGAAAACATTCAGTACTTC	CASSLSGQGANENIQYF
15	TRBD1	.	TRBV27	TRBJ1-3	TGTGCCAGCAGCCTAACAGGGGGGTCTGGAAACACCATATATTTT	CASSLTGGSGNTIYF
12	.	.	TRBV7-9	TRBJ2-1	TGTGCCAGCAACTTAGAACTTGGTGAGCAGTTCTTC	CASNLELGEQFF